The present entry profiles one T cell receptor beta chain with its context. This specimen belongs to a study of blood T cell repertoires in COVID-19. Overall study context: The study drew acute and convalescent COVID-19 samples from the United States, Italy and Spain. T cells, B-cell-depleted T cells, or PBMCs supplied cDNA or gDNA.

The V segment lost 1 base and the J segment 4 bases; nucleotides outside the gene matches: 5. The CDR3 loop spans 16 amino acids. From germline, CDR1 is SGHNT and CDR2 YENEEA. Under the authors' procedure: By means of reference gene primer amplification, nucleated cell counts were estimated. Assay used: immunoSEQ multiplex PCR; TCRdb lists only in-frame clones, some missing. The DNA was the basis for D and trimming; V, J and clone size are from that table. The sample carries some 130,000 clones, approximately 80% recorded once. Sequences were obtained from peripheral blood. This TCR was sampled from a man in his fifties or sixties who had recovered from COVID-19. The rearrangement links TRBV11-3 to TRBJ1-4; 8 bases agree with TRBD1. The CDR3 protein is CASSLGGQALNEKLFF. In DNA, the CDR3 is TGTGCCAGCAGCTTAGGGGGACAGGCCCTTAATGAAAAACTGTTTTTT.